This TCR beta chain derives from a study of graft-versus-host responses after intestinal transplantation. Study-wide results and caveats: High graft-versus-host to host-versus-graft clonal ratios were seen in allografts of patients with graft-donor T cell macrochimerism.

The CDR3 contains 15 residues. The J segment lost 0 bases and the V segment lost 5 bases, leaving 6 bases of the junction unmatched. CDR1 is MNHEY, CDR2 SMNVEV, per germline (reference sequence). In this sample, this clone turned up a few times. Its antigen is unidentified. Using immunoSEQ multiplex PCR, the repertoire was profiled, and TCRdb retains in-frame clones only, with some absent. Of about 89,000 clones listed, roughly 92% are singletons. The receptor's source is a human donor who received an intestinal transplant. The sample here was unstimulated CD4+ T cells sorted from spleen or lymph node cells, taken before intestinal transplant. The V call is TRBV27, the J call TRBJ1-1, with TRBD1 matching 7 bases. The CDR3 DNA sequence: TGTGCCAGCAGTAGCGCGACAGGGTTGAACACTGAAGCTTTCTTT. Translating it yields CASSSATGLNTEAFF.